The 10 T cell receptor beta chains below all came from one sample that was sequenced in a study of CD8 T cells in cerebrospinal fluid in Alzheimer's disease. TCRdb re-called the 10x single-cell sequencing reads, yielding one record per CDR3 amino acid sequence without DNA. The sample totals more than 1,000 distinct CDR3 sequences. The sequenced material came from cerebrospinal fluid. The receptor set was obtained from a human donor in good health.

According to its frequency, this clonotype is medium-sized (0.01 to 0.1%). The V and J genes are TRBV3-1 and TRBJ1-4; TCRdb outputs TRBD1, but without DNA this stays unchecked. CDR1 is LGHDT and CDR2 is YNNKEL in the germline V gene (reference sequence). The CDR3 is 15 residues long. CDR3 loop: CASSQNRDRAEKLFF.

Judged by frequency, this clonotype is large (0.1 to 1%). The rearrangement links TRBV5-1 to TRBJ2-5; TCRdb's assignment of TRBD2 cannot be checked, as there is no DNA. Germline assignment: CDR1 SGHRS and CDR2 YFSETQ. CDR3 length equals 16 residues. CDR3 amino acids: CASSLELASGRETQYF.

This clonotype shows up as large by frequency. The chain joins TRBV9 to TRBJ2-1; as DNA is missing, the TRBD1 call by TCRdb cannot be tested. Germline V gives CDR1 SGDLS, CDR2 YYNGEE. The CDR3 covers 20 residues. The chain's CDR3 is CASSVGHRGRSPGPYNEQFF.

This clonotype shows up as large by frequency. The chain joins TRBV11-1 to TRBJ2-3; the TCRdb call, TRBD1, lacks DNA for checking. Germline lookup yields CDR1 SGHAT and CDR2 FQDESV (reference sequence). The CDR3 length is 14 residues. The CDR3 loop is CASSLLRGLDTQYF. The full variable domain, rest sourced from reference TRBV11-1 and TRBJ2-3, is EAEVAQSPRYKITEKSQAVAFWCDPISGHATLYWYRQILGQGPELLVQFQDESVVDDSQLPKDRFSAERLKGVDSTLKIQPAELGDSAMYLCASSLLRGLDTQYFGPGTRLTVL.

This clonotype is classed as medium-sized (0.01 to 0.1%) by frequency. V and J are TRBV30 and TRBJ1-4. Per germline, CDR1 GTSNPN and CDR2 SVGIG (reference sequence). The CDR3 runs to 13 residues. The CDR3 region is CAWSAVGGEKLFF.

This clonotype is classed as large by frequency. The chain joins TRBV7-9 to TRBJ2-7; the TRBD1 assignment by TCRdb is unverifiable without DNA. Germline-derived CDR1 and CDR2 are SEHNR and FQNEAQ (reference sequence). The CDR3 has 13 residues. CDR3 sequence reads: CASSLYQGYEQYF.

This clonotype is medium-sized (0.01 to 0.1%) by frequency. This sequence joins TRBV3-1 and TRBJ1-2; absent DNA, TCRdb's TRBD1 call cannot be checked. Germline V gene lookup returns CDR1 LGHDT and CDR2 YNNKEL (reference sequence). The CDR3 contains 12 residues. The CDR3 spells CASKQDNYGYTF.

In terms of frequency, this clonotype is medium-sized (0.01 to 0.1%). The chain carries TRBV12-3 or TRBV12-4 and TRBJ1-1. The CDR3 consists of 14 residues. The CDR3: CASSVGRQNTEAFF.

This clonotype is medium-sized by frequency. This chain connects TRBV7-3 to TRBJ1-2; with no DNA, the TCRdb D assignment of TRBD1 cannot be verified. The CDR3 contains 15 residues. Germline assignment: CDR1 SGHTA and CDR2 FQGTGA. The CDR3 spells CASSLGTAANYGYTF. Supplemented by reference TRBV7-3 and TRBJ1-2, the full variable domain reads GAGVSQTPSNKVTEKGKYVELRCDPISGHTALYWYRQSLGQGPEFLIYFQGTGAADDSGLPNDRFFAVRPEGSVSTLKIQRTERGDSAVYLCASSLGTAANYGYTFGSGTRLTVV.

By frequency, this clonotype registers large (0.1 to 1%). The chain is built from TRBV20-1 and TRBJ2-5; TCRdb selects TRBD1, and the lack of DNA leaves this call unchecked. The CDR3 sequence is 15 residues long. The V gene's germline CDR1 is DFQATT and CDR2 SNEGSKA (reference sequence). CDR3: CSARSTGAQQETQYF.